The clone carrying this TCR beta chain was recorded once. Original handling: From reference gene primer amplification, estimates of nucleated cell counts were derived. Only in-frame clones appear in the TCRdb table, and some are missing; sequencing was by immunoSEQ multiplex PCR. That table is the source of V, J and clone size, and D and trimming were worked out from the DNA. The data hold under 200,000 clones, with 83% observed a single time. The data belong to a study of blood T cell repertoires in COVID-19. Across the whole study: The study drew acute and convalescent COVID-19 samples from the United States, Italy and Spain. T cells, B-cell-depleted T cells, or PBMCs provided the cDNA or gDNA that served as material.

Recruitment covered 25 or so US areas and drew participants whose ages spanned about 18 to 100 years. Germline V gene lookup returns CDR1 SNHLY and CDR2 FYNNEI. The CDR3 consists of 15 residues. V lost 3 bases and J 1 base, leaving 10 bases between the germline ends. The sequenced sample consisted of PBMCs or T cells enriched from blood (not recorded which). V and J are TRBV2 and TRBJ1-5, with D unclear. This clonotype originated in a woman aged 45-65 years who had recovered from COVID-19. DNA for the CDR3: TGTGCCAGCAGTGACGAGGGAGGGAGCAATCAGCCCCAGCATTTT. Protein product: CASSDEGGSNQPQHF. Complete variable domain (other parts from reference TRBV2 and TRBJ1-5): EPEVTQTPSHQVTQMGQEVILRCVPISNHLYFYWYRQILGQKVEFLVSFYNNEISEKSEIFDDQFSVERPDGSNFTLKIRSTKLEDSAMYFCASSDEGGSNQPQHFGDGTRLSIL.